This passage covers 3 T cell receptor beta chains from one sample sequenced in a study of T-cell reconstitution after alpha-beta-depleted transplantation in children. Researchers prepared the TCRbeta library using unique molecular identifiers, the study reports. TCRdb reprocessed the PCR reads via MiXCR and lists one record per CDR3 protein. This repertoire shows approximately 490,000 distinct CDR3 sequences, around 13% found once; its top ten account for under 7%. The starting material was PBMCs from the stem cell graft donor, obtained from the stem cell graft. These receptors were taken from a human donor who donated a stem cell graft to a child with combined immunodeficiency.

The CDR3 DNA reads as TGTGCCACCAGTGATTGGACGGAAAAGCGGGAGGGCCGGGAAGAGACCCAGTACTTC. Protein product: CATSDWTEKREGREETQYF. J is TRBJ2-5 and V is TRBV24-1; TRBD2 matches 10 bases. The CDR3 has 19 residues. CDR1 and CDR2 (germline): KGHDR, SFDVKD. J lost 3 bases, V lost 2 bases, and 14 bases had no gene match.

In its sample, this clonotype was seen many times. The gene calls are TRBV3-1 and TRBJ2-1; D is uncertain. V lost 0 bases and J 10 bases, leaving 7 bases between the germline ends. CDR1 is LGHDT and CDR2 is YNNKEL in the germline V gene (reference sequence). This CDR3 is built from 12 residues. This CDR3 is CASSQDWAEQFF. CDR3 DNA: TGTGCCAGCAGCCAAGATTGGGCAGAGCAGTTCTTC.

The sample holds a few counts of this clonotype. The V call is TRBV11-3, the J call TRBJ1-1, with 8 bases matching TRBD1. The CDR3 is made up of 19 amino acids. Trimming at V came to 4 bases and at J to 4 bases, leaving 20 bases not matched to a gene. Germline CDR1 and CDR2: SGHNT and YENEEA. The CDR3 loop is CASSSAMTRTGHSSTEAFF. In nucleotides, the CDR3 is TGTGCCAGCAGCTCCGCCATGACTCGGACAGGGCATAGTAGCACTGAAGCTTTCTTT. The entire variable domain, with the rest obtained from reference TRBV11-3 and TRBJ1-1, is as follows: EAGVVQSPRYKIIEKKQPVAFWCNPISGHNTLYWYLQNLGQGPELLIRYENEEAVDDSQLPKDRFSAERLKGVDSTLKIQPAELGDSAVYLCASSSAMTRTGHSSTEAFFGQGTRLTVV.